This T cell receptor (beta chain) was obtained from a study of cytomegalovirus exposure and HLA in healthy donors. PCR employed 60 Vbeta and 13 Jbeta primers. Profiled with immunoSEQ multiplex PCR; TCRdb holds only in-frame clones, not every one. The sample records around 99,000 clones, about 77% being singletons. This clone was detected only once. As yet, its antigen is unknown. Germline lookup yields CDR1 SQVTM and CDR2 ANQGSEA. Trimming took off 3 bases at V and 7 bases at J, with 19 bases between the two ends. The CDR3 is made up of 14 amino acids. Study outcomes and limitations: It is likely that the observed cluster of highly shared sequence variants was a sequencing artifact. An analysis that was carried out later associated 16,951 TCR beta sequences with HLA alleles at 0.05 false discovery rate. Researchers reportedly found TCR beta sequences accurately predicted most subjects' HLA-A and HLA-B alleles.

This clonotype originated in a man aged 35 to 55 in good health and CMV-seronegative. This chain uses TRBV29-1 with TRBJ2-7; tentative D call: TRBD2 (5 bases). The specimen was PBMCs. The CDR3, as DNA: TGCAGCGTTGAGGGAGTCGTTAAATCGGAGGAGCAGTACTTC. It encodes CSVEGVVKSEEQYF.